The clone carrying this T cell receptor (beta chain) was detected ten times or more. TCRdb reanalysed the RT-PCR reads using MiXCR and keeps one entry per CDR3 protein. The sample lists more than 850,000 distinct CDR3 sequences, 15% to 20% occurring once. The record originates from a study of patients and donors after allogeneic stem cell transplantation. Per germline, CDR1 DFQATT and CDR2 SNEGSKA (reference sequence). Between the trimmed V and J ends, which lost 8 bases and 0 bases, there was a span of 16 bases. The CDR3 has 14 amino acids. The chain joins TRBV20-1 to TRBJ1-1; D uncertain. Sequencing was carried out using blood, either unsorted or a sorted T cell fraction (not recorded which). The sequence was obtained from a human donor who was either an allogeneic HSCT recipient or a stem cell or donor lymphocyte infusion donor (not recorded which). It is not recorded whose cells these are; they may come from a transplant donor. In DNA, the CDR3 is TGCAGTCCCCGAGAAGATCGGGTGAACACTGAAGCTTTCTTT. Its translation is CSPREDRVNTEAFF.